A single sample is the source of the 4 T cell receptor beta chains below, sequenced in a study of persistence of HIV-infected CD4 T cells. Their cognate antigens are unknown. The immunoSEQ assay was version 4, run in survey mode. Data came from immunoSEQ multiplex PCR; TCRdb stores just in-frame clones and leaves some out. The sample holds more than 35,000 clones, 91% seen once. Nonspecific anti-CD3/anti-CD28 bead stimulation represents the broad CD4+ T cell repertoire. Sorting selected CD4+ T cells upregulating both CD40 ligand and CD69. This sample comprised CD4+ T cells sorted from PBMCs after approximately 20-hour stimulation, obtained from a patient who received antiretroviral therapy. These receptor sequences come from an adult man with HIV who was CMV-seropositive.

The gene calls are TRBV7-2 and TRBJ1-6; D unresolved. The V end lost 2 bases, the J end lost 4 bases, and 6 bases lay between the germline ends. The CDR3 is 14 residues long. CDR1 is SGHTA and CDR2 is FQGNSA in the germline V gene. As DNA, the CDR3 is TGTGCCAGCAGCTTACCCGGTTATAATTCACCCCTCCACTTT. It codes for CASSLPGYNSPLHF.

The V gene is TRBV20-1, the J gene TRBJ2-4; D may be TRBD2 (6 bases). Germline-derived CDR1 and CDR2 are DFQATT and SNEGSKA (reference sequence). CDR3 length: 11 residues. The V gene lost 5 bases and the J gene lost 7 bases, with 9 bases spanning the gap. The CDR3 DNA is TGCAGTGCTGAACGGGGGAACATTCAGTACTTC. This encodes CSAERGNIQYF.

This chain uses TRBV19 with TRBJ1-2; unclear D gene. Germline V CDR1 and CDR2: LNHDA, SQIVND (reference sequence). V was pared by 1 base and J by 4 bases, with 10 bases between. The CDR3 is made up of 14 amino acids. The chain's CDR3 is CASSIGTGSYGYTF. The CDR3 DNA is TGTGCCAGTAGTATAGGAACGGGAAGCTATGGCTACACCTTC.

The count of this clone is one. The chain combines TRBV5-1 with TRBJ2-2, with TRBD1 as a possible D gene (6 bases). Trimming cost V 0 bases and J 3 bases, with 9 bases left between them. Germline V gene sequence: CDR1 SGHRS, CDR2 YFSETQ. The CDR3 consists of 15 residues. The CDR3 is CASSLVTGYTGELFF. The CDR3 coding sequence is TGCGCCAGCAGCTTGGTCACAGGGTACACCGGGGAGCTGTTTTTT.